The entry that follows covers one T cell receptor (beta chain) sequence. Generated by immunoSEQ multiplex PCR, the TCRdb table keeps only in-frame clones and is missing some. This table holds just under 65,000 clones, around 96% found once. The entry originates in a study of T cell changes during pregnancy in multiple sclerosis. This CDR3 contains 11 residues. The ends were cut back, 3 bases at V and 9 bases at J, with 9 bases in the middle. Germline CDR1 DFQATT, CDR2 SNEGSKA (reference sequence). The clonotype was recovered from a female donor with multiple sclerosis, enrolled in a pregnancy study. Sequencing was performed on CD8+ T cells from peripheral blood mononuclear cells, taken after pregnancy. The chain couples TRBV20-1 to TRBJ2-1, with D possibly matching TRBD2 (5 bases). The CDR3 nucleotides read TGCAGTGCTAGCGGGATTTCTGAGCAGTTCTTC. It is translated as CSASGISEQFF.